This T cell receptor (beta chain) was observed in a study of T cells after yellow fever vaccination. Study in general: The fractions with low cell numbers were processed using SMART-Seq v4 Ultra Low Input. Findings and caveats of the study: A limited proportion of clonotypes was detected within both the CD4 and CD8 compartments. Though weaker, the secondary response peaked faster, on day 5 versus 15.

TCR cDNA was made by 5'RACE template switching, adding a universal primer site and UMIs. TCRdb recomputed calls from the 5' RACE reads with MiXCR, one row per CDR3 protein. In the table there are approximately 550,000 distinct CDR3 sequences, about a fifth of which are singletons. A note on this clonotype: Its antigen remains unidentified.

The V gene's germline CDR1 is MNHEY and CDR2 SMNVEV (reference sequence). The V end was cut by 4 bases, the J end by 0 bases, with 10 bases between. The CDR3 consists of 15 residues. This specimen consisted of PBMCs, obtained 15 days after the yellow fever booster vaccination. This chain connects TRBV27 to TRBJ2-1; TRBD1 or TRBD2 may be the D gene (5 bases each). The receptor was derived from a young man who received the YFV17D yellow fever vaccine. This CDR3 is CASSSEGHSYNEQFF. For the CDR3, the DNA is TGTGCCAGCAGTTCTGAGGGGCACTCCTACAATGAGCAGTTCTTC.